This T cell receptor beta chain was sequenced during a study of CXCR3-negative and CXCR3-positive naive CD8 T cells. To note about this clonotype: Its antigen remains unknown.

All TRB cDNA libraries came from 5' RACE performed with UMI labels. With the 5' RACE reads reprocessed, TCRdb shows one record per CDR3 protein and no DNA. The sample's table shows some 150,000 distinct CDR3 sequences. The CDR3 length is 13 residues. Germline V lookup: CDR1 SQVTM, CDR2 ANQGSEA. General study findings and limits: Comparison of naive cells showed more hydrophobic TRB CDR3s in CXCR3-positive than in CXCR3-negative naive cells.

The rearrangement joins TRBV29-1 to TRBJ2-7. The sequence was collected from a human donor in good health. Some clones in this sample may be carry-over from other donors' samples. Sequenced: naive CXCR3+ CD8+ T cells from blood. Subset given: CD45RO-CCR7+CD27+CD95- naive CD8+ T cells expressing CXCR3 (TNR3+). CDR3 sequence: CSVVLGRSYEQYF.